This T cell receptor (beta chain) came from a study of tumor-infiltrating lymphocytes in primary liver carcinoma. This CDR3 spans 12 amino acids. Deletions cut 5 bases from V and 4 bases from J, with 9 bases between. Looked up from germline, CDR1 is SGHTA and CDR2 is FQGNSA. Overall study findings and caveats: Among the pair types, tumor region pairs showed more overlap than tumor-adjacent and tumor-blood pairs.

As for this clonotype: Its target is unknown.

Reverse transcription of around 500 ng total RNA with a constant-region primer produced TCR beta cDNA. The TCR beta library was amplified through three nested multiplex PCR rounds in a modified ARM-PCR procedure. A C-beta reverse primer and TRBV1-TRBV30 forward primers served in each of the first two PCR rounds, at 9 to 10 cycles apiece. In TCRdb, the multiplex PCR reads were re-called with MiXCR into one record per CDR3 protein. Among more than 85,000 distinct CDR3 sequences listed, about four fifths were seen once. Co-extraction of both nucleic acids (RNA and DNA) used about 18-34 mg of unsorted bulk tissue. Each of the tumor samples contained in excess of 75% viable tumor cells.

The specimen sequenced was liver tumor tissue from sampling region 3. The subset was: tumor region T3, left-lateral pole. The clonotype was recovered from a man aged 40-50 years with primary liver carcinoma and hepatitis B virus infection. The V and J genes are TRBV7-2 and TRBJ2-7; D ambiguous. The CDR3 DNA follows: TGTGCCAGCAGCCGACCAGGTTACGAGCAGTACTTC. Its translation: CASSRPGYEQYF.